A single sample gave rise to the 5 T cell receptor beta chains below, sequenced in a study of T cells after yellow fever vaccination. TCRdb itself ran the 5' RACE reads through MiXCR, one entry per CDR3 protein. The top ten clones hold roughly 2.6% of a sample with some 120,000 distinct CDR3 sequences, about 7.4% of them seen once. The material was CD4+ T cells sorted from PBMCs, obtained 9 to 10 days after the first yellow fever vaccination. The receptors were gathered from a man between 18 and 35 years old who received the YFV17D yellow fever vaccine.

This clonotype was detected only a few times. This chain links TRBV20-1 with TRBJ1-2; 9 positions match TRBD1. CDR1 is DFQATT, CDR2 SNEGSKA, per germline (reference sequence). V was pared by 6 bases and J by 7 bases, with 6 bases of the junction left unmatched. There are 12 residues in the CDR3. CDR3 DNA sequence: TGCAGTGCGCCCACAGGGGGCCGTGGCTACACCTTC. It encodes CSAPTGGRGYTF.

This clonotype was detected many times. CDR3: CSASPGQGYPLRQFF. Here the CDR3 DNA reads TGCAGTGCTAGTCCGGGACAGGGGTATCCATTAAGGCAGTTCTTC. The J gene is TRBJ2-1, the V gene TRBV20-1; TRBD1 agrees at 10 bases. CDR3 size: 15 residues. Germline CDR1 reads DFQATT; CDR2 reads SNEGSKA (reference sequence). V lost 3 bases and J lost 12; bases outside the gene matches: 14.

This clonotype was recorded at least ten times. The rearrangement links TRBV3-1 to TRBJ2-1, with D unclear. Germline V CDR1 and CDR2: LGHDT, YNNKEL (reference sequence). Trimming removed 6 bases at V and 1 base at J, with 1 base between. The CDR3 covers 11 residues. CDR3 coding DNA: TGTGCCAGCAGTTCCTACAATGAGCAGTTCTTC. Its protein is CASSSYNEQFF.

This clonotype showed up many times. The chain couples TRBV12-3 or TRBV12-4 to TRBJ2-7, with D unclear. Trimming took 0 bases from V and 7 from J, leaving 13 bases between them. The CDR3 consists of 14 residues. Written as DNA, the CDR3 is TGTGCCAGCAGTTTAGCGCAAAGGGCGGAGGAGCAGTACTTC. The encoded protein is CASSLAQRAEEQYF.

This clonotype was recorded many times. V is TRBV12-3 or TRBV12-4 and J is TRBJ2-3, with 7 bases that match TRBD1. With 5 bases clipped from V and 4 bases from J, the junction kept 3 bases outside the gene matches. CDR3 length: 13 amino acids. The CDR3 sequence is CASSPTGADTQYF. The CDR3 DNA follows: TGTGCCAGCAGTCCTACAGGGGCAGATACGCAGTATTTT.